This is a list of T cell receptor beta chains from one sample in a study of T-cell memory formation after mild COVID-19. TCRdb analysed the 5' RACE reads with MiXCR anew, one entry per CDR3 protein. Seen here are 470,000 or so distinct CDR3 sequences, over 15% observed once, and the top ten hold around 9.2%. What was sequenced was PBMCs or a T cell subset sorted from them (not recorded which). Receptors were obtained from an adult woman who had mild COVID-19 (a few samples of this study predate the infection). Cell type and time point are not known. Both conserved end residues are trimmed from each CDR3. Each record gives: J gene, V gene, CDR3 protein.

TRBJ2-7,TRBV2,ASTEGEYEQY
TRBJ2-7,TRBV20-1,SASPDRSHRGEQY
TRBJ2-3,TRBV20-1,SARYSGATDTQY
TRBJ1-5,TRBV6-5,ASSYGTGNQPQH
TRBJ1-1,TRBV5-5,ASSPGQGSLKVSEAF
TRBJ2-5,TRBV5-1,ASSWTVKETQY
TRBJ2-1,TRBV7-2,ASSSPLVLGIEQF
TRBJ2-3,TRBV4-1,ASSQAPTGGVDTQY
TRBJ2-3,TRBV15,ATSRGTSGSLLITDTQY
TRBJ2-1,TRBV5-1,ASSLAASGGVNEQF
TRBJ1-2,TRBV7-8,ASSLGSNSQKT
TRBJ2-7,TRBV27,ASSSVLLSYEQY
TRBJ1-2,TRBV7-9,ASSPSGGGNYGYT
TRBJ2-1,TRBV5-5,ASSLGWREWSNEQF
TRBJ2-2,TRBV7-9,ASSWVPNTGELF
TRBJ2-1,TRBV7-2,ASSWGLAVDNEQF
TRBJ1-6,TRBV27,ASNHGSSYNSPLH
TRBJ2-2,TRBV29-1,SVNDYNTGELF
TRBJ2-5,TRBV29-1,SVVLPPNQETQY
TRBJ2-1,TRBV10-3,AISEGLAAYNEQF
TRBJ2-7,TRBV3-1,ASSPQGIYEQY
TRBJ1-1,TRBV11-2,ASSSRQGPMGTEAF
TRBJ2-7,TRBV20-1,SAEDNANSYEQY
TRBJ1-5,TRBV7-8,ASSLLLGGDQPQH
TRBJ2-7,TRBV10-3,AISFGNSYEQY
TRBJ1-1,TRBV5-1,ASSQTAGALLGAF
TRBJ2-7,TRBV7-9,ASSTTVPYEQY
TRBJ2-1,TRBV13,ASGSSGNEQF
TRBJ2-7,TRBV6-6,ASSGTGGPGDHEQY
TRBJ2-1,TRBV15,ATSASGGHNEQF
TRBJ2-4,TRBV3-1,ASSQDLGGAKNIQY
TRBJ2-7,TRBV7-6,ASSLGVRGATSYEQY
TRBJ1-2,TRBV3-1,ASSLVGQGASSVLYGYT
TRBJ2-2,TRBV5-4,ASSYIGSTGELF
TRBJ2-3,TRBV30,AWSRQGTDTQY
TRBJ1-2,TRBV6-6,ASSYSVTGSAYGYT
TRBJ1-1,TRBV18,ASSRTGGGLNTEAF
TRBJ2-5,TRBV7-2,ASRLGLAGGQETQY
TRBJ2-7,TRBV4-1,ASSPGGSGYEQY
TRBJ2-3,TRBV28,ASSFRKQPGLAGGPNWADTQY
TRBJ1-1,TRBV4-2,ASSQDLIRGQAF
TRBJ2-5,TRBV7-9,ASSRRLAGDPYQETQY
TRBJ2-5,TRBV20-1,SAPPAGGRETQY
TRBJ2-3,TRBV12-3/TRBV12-4,ASSFTPGPNSQY
TRBJ2-7,TRBV3-1,ASSFDDRGEQY
TRBJ1-2,TRBV2,ASSEGRGLGGYT
TRBJ2-3,TRBV7-2,ASSLVLSDTQY
TRBJ2-3,TRBV12-1,ASSATSEAQY
TRBJ1-1,TRBV7-8,ATRAVDSSEAF
TRBJ2-1,TRBV2,ASSDAAGGPYEQF
TRBJ2-5,TRBV6-6,ASSYSQGRTETQY
TRBJ2-3,TRBV11-2,ASSFRRLAGLLTDTQY
TRBJ2-2,TRBV7-2,ASSPVGNTRYTGELF
TRBJ2-7,TRBV30,AWRDDSYEQY
TRBJ2-3,TRBV7-2,ASSLVSTERGTQY
TRBJ1-4,TRBV5-4,ASSRRTGADEKLF
TRBJ2-1,TRBV12-3/TRBV12-4,ASSSDRVDEQF
TRBJ1-3,TRBV6-5,ASSLRVTGNTIY
TRBJ2-7,TRBV29-1,SVVRLADSSYEQY